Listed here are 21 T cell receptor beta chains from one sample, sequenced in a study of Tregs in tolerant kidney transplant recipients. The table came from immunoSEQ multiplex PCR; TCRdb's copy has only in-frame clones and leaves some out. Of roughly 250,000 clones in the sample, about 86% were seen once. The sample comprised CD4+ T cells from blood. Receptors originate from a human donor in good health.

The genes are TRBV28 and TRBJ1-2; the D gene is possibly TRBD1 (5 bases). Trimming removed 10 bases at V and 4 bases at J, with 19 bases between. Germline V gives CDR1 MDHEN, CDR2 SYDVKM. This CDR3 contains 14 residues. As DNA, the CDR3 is TGTGCCACCAAAGTCCCAGGGAGCAGCTATGGCTACACCTTC. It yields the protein CATKVPGSSYGYTF.

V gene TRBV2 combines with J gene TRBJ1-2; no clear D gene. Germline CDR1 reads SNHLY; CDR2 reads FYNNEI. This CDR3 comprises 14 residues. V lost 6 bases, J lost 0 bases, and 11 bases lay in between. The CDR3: CASRSDATNYGYTF. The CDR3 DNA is TGTGCCAGCAGATCGGACGCGACTAACTATGGCTACACCTTC.

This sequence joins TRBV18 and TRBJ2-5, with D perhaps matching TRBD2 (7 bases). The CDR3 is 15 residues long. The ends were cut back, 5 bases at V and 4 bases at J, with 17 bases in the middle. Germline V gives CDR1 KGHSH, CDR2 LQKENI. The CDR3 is CASSASAGAVETQYF. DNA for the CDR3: TGTGCCAGCTCAGCGTCGGCGGGGGCAGTAGAGACCCAGTACTTC. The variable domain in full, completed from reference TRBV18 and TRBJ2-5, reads NAGVMQNPRHLVRRRGQEARLRCSPMKGHSHVYWYRQLPEEGLKFMVYLQKENIIDESGMPKERFSAEFPKEGPSILRIQQVVRGDSAAYFCASSASAGAVETQYFGPGTRLLVL.

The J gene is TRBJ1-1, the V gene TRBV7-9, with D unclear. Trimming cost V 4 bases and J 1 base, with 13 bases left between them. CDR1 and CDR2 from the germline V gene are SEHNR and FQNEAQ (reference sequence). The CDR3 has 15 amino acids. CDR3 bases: TGTGCCAGCAGCTGGGGAGGCATCGGGAACACTGAAGCTTTCTTT. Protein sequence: CASSWGGIGNTEAFF.

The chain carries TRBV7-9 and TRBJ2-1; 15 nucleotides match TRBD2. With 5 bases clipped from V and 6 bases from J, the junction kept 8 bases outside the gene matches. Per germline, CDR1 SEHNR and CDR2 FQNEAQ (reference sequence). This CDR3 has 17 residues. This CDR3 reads CASSARTSGRAGNEQFF. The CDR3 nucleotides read TGTGCCAGCAGCGCCAGGACTAGCGGGAGGGCTGGCAATGAGCAGTTCTTC.

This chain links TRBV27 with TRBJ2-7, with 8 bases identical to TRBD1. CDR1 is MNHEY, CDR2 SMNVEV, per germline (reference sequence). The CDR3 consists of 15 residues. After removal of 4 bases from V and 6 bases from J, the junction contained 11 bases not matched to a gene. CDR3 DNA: TGTGCCAGCAGTTCCGCCAGGGGGCGTATAAGCGAGCAGTACTTC. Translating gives CASSSARGRISEQYF.

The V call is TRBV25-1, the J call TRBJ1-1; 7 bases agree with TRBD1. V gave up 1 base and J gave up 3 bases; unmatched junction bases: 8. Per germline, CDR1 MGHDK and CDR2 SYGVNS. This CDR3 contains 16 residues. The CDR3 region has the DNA TGTGCCAGCAGTGAATGGAAAGGGGGCTTGCACACTGAAGCTTTCTTT. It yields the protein CASSEWKGGLHTEAFF.

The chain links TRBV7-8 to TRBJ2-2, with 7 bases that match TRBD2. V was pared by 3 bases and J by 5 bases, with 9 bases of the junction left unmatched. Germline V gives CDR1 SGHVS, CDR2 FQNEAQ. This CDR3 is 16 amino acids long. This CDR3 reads CASSFLAGEDTGELFF. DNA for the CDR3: TGTGCCAGCAGCTTCCTCGCGGGAGAGGATACCGGGGAGCTGTTTTTT.

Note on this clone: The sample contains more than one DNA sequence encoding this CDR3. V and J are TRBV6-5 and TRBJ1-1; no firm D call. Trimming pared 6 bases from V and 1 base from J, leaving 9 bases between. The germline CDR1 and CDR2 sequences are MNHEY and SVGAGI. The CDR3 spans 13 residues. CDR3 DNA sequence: TGTGCCAGCAGCCCCCCCGGGAACACTGAAGCTTTCTTT. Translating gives CASSPPGNTEAFF.

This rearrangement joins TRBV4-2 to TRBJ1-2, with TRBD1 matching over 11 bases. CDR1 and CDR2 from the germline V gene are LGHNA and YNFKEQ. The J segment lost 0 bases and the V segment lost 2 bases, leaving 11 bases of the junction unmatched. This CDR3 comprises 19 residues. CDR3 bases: TGTGCCAGCAGCCAATCTCCGGGACAGGGGGGGCGGACTAACTATGGCTACACCTTC. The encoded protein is CASSQSPGQGGRTNYGYTF.

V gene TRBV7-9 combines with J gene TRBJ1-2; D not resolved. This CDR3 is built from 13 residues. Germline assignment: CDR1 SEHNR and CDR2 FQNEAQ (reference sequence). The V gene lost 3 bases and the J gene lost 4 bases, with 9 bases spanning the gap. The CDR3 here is CASSLNTFYGYTF. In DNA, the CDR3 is TGTGCCAGCAGCTTGAATACCTTCTATGGCTACACCTTC. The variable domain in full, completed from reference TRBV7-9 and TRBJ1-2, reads DTGVSQNPRHKITKRGQNVTFRCDPISEHNRLYWYRQTLGQGPEFLTYFQNEAQLEKSRLLSDRFSAERPKGSFSTLEIQRTEQGDSAMYLCASSLNTFYGYTFGSGTRLTVV.

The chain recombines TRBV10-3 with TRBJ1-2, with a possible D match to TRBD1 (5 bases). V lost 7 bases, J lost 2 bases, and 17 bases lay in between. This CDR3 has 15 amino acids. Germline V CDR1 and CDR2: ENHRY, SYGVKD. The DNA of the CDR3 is TGTGCCATCAAGAGGGAGGCAGGGCCAAACTATGGCTACACCTTC. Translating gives CAIKREAGPNYGYTF.

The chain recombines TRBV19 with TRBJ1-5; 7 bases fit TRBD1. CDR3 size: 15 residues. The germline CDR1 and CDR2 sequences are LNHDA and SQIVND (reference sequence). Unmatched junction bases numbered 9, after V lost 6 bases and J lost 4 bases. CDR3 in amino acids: CASRWTGTTNQPQHF. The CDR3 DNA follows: TGTGCCAGTAGGTGGACAGGCACTACGAATCAGCCCCAGCATTTT.

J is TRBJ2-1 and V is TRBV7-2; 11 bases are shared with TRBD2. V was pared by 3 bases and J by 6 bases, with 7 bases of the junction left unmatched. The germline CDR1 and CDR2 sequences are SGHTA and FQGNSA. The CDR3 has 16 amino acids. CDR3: CASSFRLAGNSNEQFF. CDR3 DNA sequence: TGTGCCAGCAGCTTCCGACTAGCGGGGAATTCCAATGAGCAGTTCTTC. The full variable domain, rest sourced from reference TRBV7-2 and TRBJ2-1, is GAGVSQSPSNKVTEKGKDVELRCDPISGHTALYWYRQSLGQGLEFLIYFQGNSAPDKSGLPSDRFSAERTGGSVSTLTIQRTQQEDSAVYLCASSFRLAGNSNEQFFGPGTRLTVL.

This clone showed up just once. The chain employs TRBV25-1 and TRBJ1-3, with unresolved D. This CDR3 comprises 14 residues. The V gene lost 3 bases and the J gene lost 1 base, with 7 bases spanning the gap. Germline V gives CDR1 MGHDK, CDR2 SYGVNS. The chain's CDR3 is CASSEWSSGNTIYF. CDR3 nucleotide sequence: TGTGCCAGCAGTGAGTGGAGTTCTGGAAACACCATATATTTT.

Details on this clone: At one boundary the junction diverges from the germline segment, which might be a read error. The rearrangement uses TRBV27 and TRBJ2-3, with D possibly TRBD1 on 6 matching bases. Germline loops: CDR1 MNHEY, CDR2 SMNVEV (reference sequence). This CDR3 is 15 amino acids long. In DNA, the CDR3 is TGTGCCAGCAGTTTAATCCCTGGGGGCACGGATACGCAGTATTTT. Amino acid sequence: CASSLIPGGTDTQYF.

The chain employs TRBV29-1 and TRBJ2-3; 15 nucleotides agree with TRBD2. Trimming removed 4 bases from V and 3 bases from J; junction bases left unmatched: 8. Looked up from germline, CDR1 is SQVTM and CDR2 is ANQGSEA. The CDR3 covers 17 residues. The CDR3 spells CSVAGLAGGPLTDTQYF. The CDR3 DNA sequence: TGCAGCGTTGCCGGACTAGCGGGGGGGCCGTTAACAGATACGCAGTATTTT.

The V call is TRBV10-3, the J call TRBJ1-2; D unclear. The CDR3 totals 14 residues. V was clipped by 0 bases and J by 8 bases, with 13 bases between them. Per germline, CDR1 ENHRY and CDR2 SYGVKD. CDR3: CAISESAVPVGYTF. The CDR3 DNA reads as TGTGCCATCAGTGAGTCTGCAGTCCCAGTAGGCTACACCTTC.

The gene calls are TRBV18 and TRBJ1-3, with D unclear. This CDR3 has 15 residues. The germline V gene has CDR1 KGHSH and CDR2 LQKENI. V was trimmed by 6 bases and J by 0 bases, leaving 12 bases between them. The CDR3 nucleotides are TGTGCCAGCTCGCAAGGGCCCCGCTCTGGAAACACCATATATTTT. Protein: CASSQGPRSGNTIYF.

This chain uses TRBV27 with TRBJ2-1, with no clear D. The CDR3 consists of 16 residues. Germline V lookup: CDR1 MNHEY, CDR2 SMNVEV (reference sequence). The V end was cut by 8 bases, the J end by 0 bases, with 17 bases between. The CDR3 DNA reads TGTGCCAGCCGGGTACTAAGGCCGAGCTCCTACAATGAGCAGTTCTTC. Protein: CASRVLRPSSYNEQFF.

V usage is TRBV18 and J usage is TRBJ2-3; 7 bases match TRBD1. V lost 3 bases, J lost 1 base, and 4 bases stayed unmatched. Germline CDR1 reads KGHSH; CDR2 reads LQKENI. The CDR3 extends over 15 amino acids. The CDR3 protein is CASSPSTGRTDTQYF. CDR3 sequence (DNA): TGTGCCAGCTCACCTTCGACAGGGCGCACAGATACGCAGTATTTT.